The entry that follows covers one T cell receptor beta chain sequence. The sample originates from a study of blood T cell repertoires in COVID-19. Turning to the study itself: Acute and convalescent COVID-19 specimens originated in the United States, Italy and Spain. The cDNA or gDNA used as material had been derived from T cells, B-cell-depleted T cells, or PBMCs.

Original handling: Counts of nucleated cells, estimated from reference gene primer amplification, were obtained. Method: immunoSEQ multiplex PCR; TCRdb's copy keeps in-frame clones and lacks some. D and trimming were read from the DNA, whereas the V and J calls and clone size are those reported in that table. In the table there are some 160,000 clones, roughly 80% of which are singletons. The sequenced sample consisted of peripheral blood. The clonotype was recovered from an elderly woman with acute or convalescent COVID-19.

CDR3: CASSSLSGPYEQYF. The CDR3 nucleotides read TGCGCCAGCAGCTCTTTGAGCGGACCCTACGAGCAGTACTTC. This chain joins TRBV5-1 and TRBJ2-7, with a possible D match to TRBD2 (5 bases). This CDR3 is built from 14 residues. Germline CDR1 and CDR2: SGHRS and YFSETQ. Trimming stripped 3 bases from V and 2 bases from J, with 12 bases between.